Listed here are 20 T cell receptor beta chains from one sample, sequenced in a study of cytomegalovirus exposure and HLA in healthy donors. The PCR contained 60 Vbeta and 13 Jbeta primers. Libraries were prepared by immunoSEQ multiplex PCR; TCRdb keeps only in-frame clonotypes and omits some of them. The top ten hold over 9.5% of the sample, which has roughly 150,000 clones, roughly 68% seen once. The sequenced sample consisted of PBMCs. These receptors were collected from a young man in good health and CMV-seropositive.

The chain recombines TRBV30 with TRBJ1-2, with D possibly matching TRBD1 (5 bases). Per germline, CDR1 GTSNPN and CDR2 SVGIG (reference sequence). The CDR3 has 14 amino acids. The germline V and J ends were trimmed by 2 bases and 6 bases, with 16 bases remaining between them. As DNA, the CDR3 is TGTGCCTGGAGTACCCCCCGGGGGGTAGATGGCTACACCTTC. It codes for CAWSTPRGVDGYTF.

This clone was seen only once. The gene calls are TRBV7-9 and TRBJ2-1; D uncertain. This CDR3 spans 11 amino acids. Germline V gives CDR1 SEHNR, CDR2 FQNEAQ (reference sequence). V lost 2 bases, J lost 8 bases, and 4 bases lay in between. The CDR3 reads CASSLSYEQFF. Here the CDR3 DNA reads TGTGCCAGCAGCTTATCGTATGAGCAGTTCTTC.

CDR3 in DNA: TGTGCCAGTAGCCAAGACAGGGTATCTGGAAACACCATATATTTT. It is translated as CASSQDRVSGNTIYF. J is TRBJ1-3 and V is TRBV19, with 7 bases aligning to TRBD1. V dropped 6 bases and J dropped 1; count of bases not matched to a gene: 6. This CDR3 contains 15 residues. CDR1 LNHDA and CDR2 SQIVND come from the germline V gene (reference sequence).

V is TRBV27 and J is TRBJ2-7; D may be TRBD2 (6 bases). V lost 4 bases and J lost 1, with 17 bases in between. Germline-derived CDR1 and CDR2 are MNHEY and SMNVEV (reference sequence). The CDR3 has 16 amino acids. The CDR3 protein is CASSSTPGLHSYEQYF. CDR3 bases: TGTGCCAGCAGTTCCACTCCGGGACTCCATTCCTACGAGCAGTACTTC.

This clone was counted only a few times. J is TRBJ2-5 and V is TRBV30, with no clear D. Trimming took 5 bases from V and 5 from J, leaving 12 bases between them. CDR3 length equals 12 residues. CDR1 and CDR2 from the germline V gene are GTSNPN and SVGIG (reference sequence). Here the CDR3 reads CAWQLRWETQYF. The CDR3 coding sequence is TGTGCCTGGCAACTTCGGTGGGAGACCCAGTACTTC. The whole variable domain, remainder taken from reference TRBV30 and TRBJ2-5, is SQTIHQWPATLVQPVGSPLSLECTVEGTSNPNLYWYRQAAGRGLQLLFYSVGIGQISSEVPQNLSASRPQDRQFILSSKKLLLSDSGFYLCAWQLRWETQYFGPGTRLLVL.

The chain links TRBV6-1 to TRBJ2-1; 7 bases are a match to TRBD2. The CDR3 has 15 amino acids. Losses at the gene ends were 2 bases for V and 8 bases for J; bases not matched to a gene: 9. CDR1 MNHNS and CDR2 SASEGT come from the germline V gene. The CDR3 DNA is TGTGCCAGCAGTGAATCGAAACTCACTAGCGATGAGCAGTTCTTC. Encoded protein: CASSESKLTSDEQFF.

V usage is TRBV5-1 and J usage is TRBJ2-3; perhaps TRBD2 as D (7 bases). Germline V gives CDR1 SGHRS, CDR2 YFSETQ. V was trimmed by 7 bases and J by 1 base, leaving 13 bases between them. This CDR3 is 14 amino acids long. The chain's CDR3 is CASGGGLRTDTQYF. For the CDR3, the DNA is TGCGCCAGCGGGGGGGGCTTACGCACAGATACGCAGTATTTT.

CDR3 loop: CASSAGRGNTEAFF. The CDR3 DNA follows: TGCGCCAGCAGCGCGGGACGCGGGAACACTGAAGCTTTCTTT. The chain links TRBV4-1 to TRBJ1-1, with D perhaps matching TRBD1 (5 bases). CDR3 length equals 14 residues. The germline V and J ends were trimmed by 5 bases and 1 base, with 11 bases remaining between them. Germline-derived CDR1 and CDR2 are MGHRA and YSYEKL.

This clone has just a few counts. The chain employs TRBV6-1 and TRBJ1-2; possible D gene TRBD1, 5 bases. There are 13 residues in the CDR3. V was pared by 11 bases and J by 2 bases, with 15 bases between. Germline V gene data show CDR1 as MNHNS and CDR2 as SASEGT. CDR3 amino acids: CAAQGYDNYGYTF. The CDR3 DNA follows: TGTGCCGCCCAGGGTTATGACAACTATGGCTACACCTTC.

The CDR3 sequence: CASSLPSWAGGGADTQYF. For the CDR3, the DNA is TGTGCCAGCAGCTTGCCCTCATGGGCGGGAGGGGGCGCAGATACGCAGTATTTT. The V gene is TRBV11-2, the J gene TRBJ2-3; 9 bases map to TRBD2. Per germline, CDR1 SGHAT and CDR2 FQNNGV. CDR3 size: 18 residues. With 3 bases clipped from V and 4 bases from J, the junction kept 14 bases outside the gene matches.

This chain joins TRBV5-1 and TRBJ1-1; 7 bases align to TRBD1. The CDR3 runs 15 residues. Germline loops: CDR1 SGHRS, CDR2 YFSETQ. V lost 4 bases to trimming and J lost 3 bases; unmatched junction nucleotides: 9. The CDR3 nucleotides read TGCGCCAGCAGCCCCACAACAGGGGTTTACACTGAAGCTTTCTTT. This codes for CASSPTTGVYTEAFF. Supplemented by reference TRBV5-1 and TRBJ1-1, the full variable domain reads KAGVTQTPRYLIKTRGQQVTLSCSPISGHRSVSWYQQTPGQGLQFLFEYFSETQRNKGNFPGRFSGRQFSNSRSEMNVSTLELGDSALYLCASSPTTGVYTEAFFGQGTRLTVV.

The chain carries TRBV9 and TRBJ2-7; D might be TRBD2 (5 bases). Germline V lookup: CDR1 SGDLS, CDR2 YYNGEE. CDR3 length: 14 amino acids. Trimming shortened V by 0 bases and J by 3 bases, and 10 bases separated the two germline ends. The CDR3 bases are TGTGCCAGCAGCGTAGTGGCCGAGGGCTACGAGCAGTACTTC. Translating it yields CASSVVAEGYEQYF.

The genes are TRBV7-9 and TRBJ1-5; D may be TRBD1 (5 bases). The CDR3 runs 15 residues. Per the germline V gene, CDR1 is SEHNR and CDR2 is FQNEAQ (reference sequence). The V end lost 9 bases, the J end lost 4 bases, and 19 bases lay between the germline ends. This CDR3 reads CASDSGQGGNQPQHF. For the CDR3, the DNA is TGTGCCAGTGACTCAGGGCAGGGTGGGAATCAGCCCCAGCATTTT.

The rearrangement uses TRBV5-1 and TRBJ2-1, with 13 bases fitting TRBD2. The CDR3 covers 21 residues. Germline trimming cut 3 bases from V and 5 bases from J; bases unmatched to any gene: 20. Looked up from germline, CDR1 is SGHRS and CDR2 is YFSETQ. The CDR3 nucleotides read TGCGCCAGCAGCTACAGACCGAAATCCGGGACTAGCGGGAAACTTAACAATGAGCAGTTCTTC. Amino acid sequence: CASSYRPKSGTSGKLNNEQFF.

This clone was observed a handful of times. V usage is TRBV27 and J usage is TRBJ2-7, with a tentative D call TRBD1 (5 bases). V lost 6 bases to trimming and J lost 2 bases, with 8 bases between them. The CDR3 length is 12 residues. Looked up from germline, CDR1 is MNHEY and CDR2 is SMNVEV (reference sequence). CDR3 sequence: CASRRGTYEQYF. The CDR3 coding sequence is TGTGCCAGCAGAAGGGGAACCTACGAGCAGTACTTC.

This chain links TRBV7-3 with TRBJ2-7; 13 bases agree with TRBD2. CDR1 is SGHTA, CDR2 FQGTGA, per germline. Losses at the gene ends were 0 bases for V and 3 bases for J; bases not matched to a gene: 2. The CDR3 has 16 amino acids. The CDR3 coding sequence is TGTGCCAGCAGCTTAACTGGACTAGCGGGAGTCTACGAGCAGTACTTC. Protein product: CASSLTGLAGVYEQYF.

The V and J genes are TRBV2 and TRBJ2-5; 12 nucleotides agree with TRBD2. Germline-derived CDR1 and CDR2 are SNHLY and FYNNEI. The CDR3 contains 17 residues. The junction had 5 bases not matched to a gene; V was cut back by 0 bases and J by 3 bases. The CDR3 DNA sequence: TGTGCCAGCAGTGAAGCGTCAGCTAGCGGGAGGGAAGAGACCCAGTACTTC. It specifies CASSEASASGREETQYF.

This sequence joins TRBV5-1 and TRBJ2-5, with 9 bases matching TRBD2. Unmatched junction bases numbered 6, after V lost 1 base and J lost 2 bases. This CDR3 comprises 16 residues. Germline V gives CDR1 SGHRS, CDR2 YFSETQ. The CDR3 spells CASSLQGGGVQETQYF. As DNA, the CDR3 is TGCGCCAGCAGCTTGCAGGGCGGGGGGGTTCAAGAGACCCAGTACTTC.

The chain couples TRBV11-3 to TRBJ1-4; 7 bases match TRBD1. V lost 5 bases and J lost 5; bases outside the gene matches: 11. The CDR3 loop spans 16 amino acids. Germline V gene sequence: CDR1 SGHNT, CDR2 YENEEA. CDR3 sequence reads: CASSGRSQGRNEKLFF. CDR3 DNA sequence: TGTGCCAGCAGCGGGCGATCACAGGGGAGGAATGAAAAACTGTTTTTT.

The chain links TRBV7-9 to TRBJ2-3; D is possibly TRBD2 (6 bases). CDR1 is SEHNR, CDR2 FQNEAQ, per germline (reference sequence). Deletions cut 5 bases from V and 0 bases from J, with 21 bases between. This CDR3 has 18 amino acids. CDR3 region: CASSKRWGGQPSTDTQYF. The CDR3 DNA reads TGTGCCAGCAGCAAACGATGGGGAGGACAACCTAGCACAGATACGCAGTATTTT.